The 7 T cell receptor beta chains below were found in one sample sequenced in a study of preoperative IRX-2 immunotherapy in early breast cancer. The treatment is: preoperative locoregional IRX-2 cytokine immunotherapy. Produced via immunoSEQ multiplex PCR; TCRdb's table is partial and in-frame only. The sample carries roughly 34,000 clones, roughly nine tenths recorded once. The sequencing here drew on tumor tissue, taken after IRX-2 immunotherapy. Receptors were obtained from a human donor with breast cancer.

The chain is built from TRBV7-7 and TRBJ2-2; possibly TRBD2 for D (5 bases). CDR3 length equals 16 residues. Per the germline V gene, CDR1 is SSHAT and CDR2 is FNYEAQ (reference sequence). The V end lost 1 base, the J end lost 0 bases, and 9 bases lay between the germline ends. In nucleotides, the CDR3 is TGTGCCAGCAGCTTAGTTGGAGGTCCGAACACCGGGGAGCTGTTTTTT. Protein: CASSLVGGPNTGELFF.

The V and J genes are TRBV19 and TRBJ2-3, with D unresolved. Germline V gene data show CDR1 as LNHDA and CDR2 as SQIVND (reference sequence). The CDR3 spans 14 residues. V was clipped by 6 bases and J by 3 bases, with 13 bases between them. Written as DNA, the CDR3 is TGTGCCAGTAGATCCGATTTGAGTACAGATACGCAGTATTTT. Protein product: CASRSDLSTDTQYF.

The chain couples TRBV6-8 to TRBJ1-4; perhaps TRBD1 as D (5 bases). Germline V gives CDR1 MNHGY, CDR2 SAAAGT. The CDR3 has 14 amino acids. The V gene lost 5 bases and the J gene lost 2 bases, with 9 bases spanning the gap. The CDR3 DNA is TGTGCCAGCAGTGAGGGGTGGACTAATGAAAAACTGTTTTTT. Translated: CASSEGWTNEKLFF.

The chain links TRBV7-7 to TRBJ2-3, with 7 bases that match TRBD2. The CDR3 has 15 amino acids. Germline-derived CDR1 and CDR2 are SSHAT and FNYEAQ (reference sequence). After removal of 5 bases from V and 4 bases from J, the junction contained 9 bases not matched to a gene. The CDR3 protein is CASSPGGSIADTQYF. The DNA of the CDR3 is TGTGCCAGCAGCCCGGGGGGTAGCATCGCAGATACGCAGTATTTT. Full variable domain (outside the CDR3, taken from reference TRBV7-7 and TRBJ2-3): GAGVSQSPRYKVTKRGQDVTLRCDPISSHATLYWYQQALGQGPEFLTYFNYEAQPDKSGLPSDRFSAERPEGSISTLTIQRTEQRDSAMYRCASSPGGSIADTQYFGPGTRLTVL.

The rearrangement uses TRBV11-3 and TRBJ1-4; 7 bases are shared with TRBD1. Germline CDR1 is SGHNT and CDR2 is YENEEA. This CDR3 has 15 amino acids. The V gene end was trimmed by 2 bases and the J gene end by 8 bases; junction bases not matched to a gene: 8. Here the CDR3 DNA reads TGTGCCAGCAGCTTAATAAGGACAGGAAACGAAAAACTGTTTTTT. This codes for CASSLIRTGNEKLFF.

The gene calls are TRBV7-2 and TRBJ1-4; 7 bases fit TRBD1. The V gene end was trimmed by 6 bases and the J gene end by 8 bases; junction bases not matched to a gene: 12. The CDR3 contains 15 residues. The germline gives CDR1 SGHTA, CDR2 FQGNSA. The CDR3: CASRNRGASEEKLFF. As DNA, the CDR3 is TGTGCCAGCAGGAACAGGGGAGCCTCGGAGGAAAAACTGTTTTTT.

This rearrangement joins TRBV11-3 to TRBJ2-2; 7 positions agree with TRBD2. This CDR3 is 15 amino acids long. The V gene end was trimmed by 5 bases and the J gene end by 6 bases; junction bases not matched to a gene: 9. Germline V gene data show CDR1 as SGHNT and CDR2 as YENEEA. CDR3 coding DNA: TGTGCCAGCAGCCGTGGGAGGGCCCGGGCCGGGGAGCTGTTTTTT. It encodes CASSRGRARAGELFF.